This T cell receptor (beta chain) was retrieved from a study of human T cells and chemical hapten exposure. This clonotype was counted once. Noted time point: patch test 3, about 24 weeks after DPC sensitization. Treatment described: therapeutic diphenylcyclopropenone sensitization with weekly scalp DPC. Losses at the gene ends were 3 bases for V and 2 bases for J; bases not matched to a gene: 6. This CDR3 spans 15 amino acids. Looked up from germline, CDR1 is KGHSH and CDR2 is LQKENI. One entry per CDR3 protein, called by TCRdb with MiXCR from the RACE reads. The data hold more than 95,000 distinct CDR3 sequences, with 25% to 30% observed a single time.

The V gene is TRBV18, the J gene TRBJ2-5; 7 positions agree with TRBD1. Source: whole blood, taken in connection with sensitization to the hapten diphenylcyclopropenone (DPC). The clonotype originates from a middle-aged man with alopecia areata. Some clones in this sample may be carry-over from other donors' samples. In DNA, the CDR3 is TGTGCCAGCTCACCGAGAATGGGACAGCAAGAGACCCAGTACTTC. This sequence encodes CASSPRMGQQETQYF.